This record covers a single T cell receptor beta chain. Antigen unknown. A much larger clone lies one base from this, so it may be a read error. V was shortened by 1 base and J by 1 base, with 13 bases between the two germline ends. Germline CDR1 and CDR2: MNHNS and SASEGT. The CDR3 covers 16 residues. The data were taken from a study of tumor-infiltrating lymphocytes in primary liver carcinoma. For the study at large: The study included patients who were men and women aged 30 to 69 years.

General study findings and limits: In the absence of sorting, bulk samples left CD4+ and CD8+ repertoires uncompared.

Germline DNA was also extracted, with blood RNA taken from unsorted whole blood. The investigators made TCR beta cDNA from approximately 510 ng total RNA, using a constant-region primer. Three-round nested multiplex PCR performed with slightly modified ARM-PCR produced the TCR beta libraries. Running approximately 10 cycles apiece, the first two PCR rounds relied on TRBV1-TRBV30 forward primers together with a C-beta reverse primer. Each CDR3 protein is one row after TCRdb ran MiXCR on the multiplex PCR reads. The table records fewer than 400,000 distinct CDR3 sequences, about 60% of them present only once.

The receptor was derived from a man aged 40-49 years with primary liver carcinoma and hepatitis B virus infection. Sequences were obtained from peripheral blood. This chain connects TRBV6-1 to TRBJ1-1; D remains ambiguous. The DNA for the CDR3 is TGTGCCAGCAGTGAAGTGTTGCCAGCACGGAACACTGAAGCTTTCTTT. Translated, it gives CASSEVLPARNTEAFF.